This T cell receptor (beta chain) was found in a study of blood T cells in healthy people across ages. The study's findings and limits: Higher naive T cell percentage went strongly together with higher TCR beta diversity.

The V gene lost 7 bases and the J gene lost 1 base, with 23 bases spanning the gap. Germline V lookup: CDR1 MNHEY, CDR2 SVGEGT. The CDR3 runs to 17 residues. As regards this clonotype: The antigen is not known.

A second PCR of roughly 7 to 11 cycles used a sample-barcoded 5' primer and a J-beta primer mix. Every cDNA molecule bore a tag from a template-switch adaptor containing 12 random nucleotides. TCRdb used MiXCR to reprocess the 5' RACE reads, holding one entry per CDR3 protein. This sample yields roughly 930,000 distinct CDR3 sequences, of which roughly 48% are seen a single time; around an eighth belongs to the top ten. Source material: blood. The receptor's source is a man aged 25-45 years in good health. The chain combines TRBV6-2 or TRBV6-3 with TRBJ2-7; possible D gene TRBD1, 5 bases. CDR3 sequence: CASNSGEGALESYEQYF. The CDR3 DNA is TGTGCCAGCAATTCGGGTGAAGGGGCATTAGAGTCCTACGAGCAGTACTTC.